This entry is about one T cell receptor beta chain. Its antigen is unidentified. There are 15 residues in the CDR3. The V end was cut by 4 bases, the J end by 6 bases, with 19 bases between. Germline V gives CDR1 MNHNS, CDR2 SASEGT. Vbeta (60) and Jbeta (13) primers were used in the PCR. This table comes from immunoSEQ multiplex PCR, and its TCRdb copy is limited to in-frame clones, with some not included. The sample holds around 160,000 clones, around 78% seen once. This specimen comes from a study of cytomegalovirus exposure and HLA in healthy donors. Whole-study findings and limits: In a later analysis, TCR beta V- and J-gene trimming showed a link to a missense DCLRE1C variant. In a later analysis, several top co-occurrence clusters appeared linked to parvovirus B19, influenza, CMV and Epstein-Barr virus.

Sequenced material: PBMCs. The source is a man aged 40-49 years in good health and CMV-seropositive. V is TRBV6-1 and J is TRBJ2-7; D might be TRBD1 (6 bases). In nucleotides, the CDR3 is TGTGCCAGCAGTGTACACACAGGGTACACTGGCGAGCAGTACTTC. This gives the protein CASSVHTGYTGEQYF.